The 29 T cell receptor beta chains presented below share a single source sample, sequenced in a study of blood T cell repertoires in COVID-19. TCRdb's copy holds only in-frame clones and misses some; the assay was immunoSEQ multiplex PCR. The data show about 130,000 clones, with more than 75% seen just once and roughly 10% held by the top ten. The sample comprised peripheral blood. All receptors come from a woman in her 70s with COVID-19, enrolled during active disease.

The chain is built from TRBV4-2 and TRBJ1-2; possibly TRBD1 for D (5 bases). Trimming stripped 0 bases from V and 1 base from J, with 6 bases between. From germline, CDR1 is LGHNA and CDR2 YNFKEQ. The CDR3 runs 14 residues. The CDR3, as DNA: TGTGCCAGCAGCCAAGAGGGGGGTAACTATGGCTACACCTTC. The encoded protein is CASSQEGGNYGYTF.

The chain uses TRBV27 and TRBJ2-3; the D gene is possibly TRBD1 (6 bases). The CDR3 loop spans 15 amino acids. Trimming cost V 2 bases and J 2 bases, with 11 bases left between them. Germline-derived CDR1 and CDR2 are MNHEY and SMNVEV (reference sequence). The CDR3 is CASSLAGVVTDTQYF. In DNA, the CDR3 is TGTGCCAGCAGTTTAGCAGGGGTTGTCACAGATACGCAGTATTTT.

This clone was seen a single time. The chain is built from TRBV4-2 and TRBJ1-4; TRBD1 is a possible D gene (5 bases). The CDR3 extends over 14 amino acids. With 4 bases removed from V and 4 bases from J, the gap between germline ends came to 10 bases. Germline CDR1 reads LGHNA; CDR2 reads YNFKEQ. This CDR3 is CASSPGDFNEKLFF. CDR3 DNA: TGTGCCAGCAGCCCGGGGGACTTTAATGAAAAACTGTTTTTT.

This chain joins TRBV30 and TRBJ1-1, with D unresolved. The V end was cut by 4 bases, the J end by 6 bases, with 12 bases between. This CDR3 has 12 residues. The germline V gene encodes CDR1 GTSNPN and CDR2 SVGIG (reference sequence). Here the CDR3 reads CAWTEGFAEAFF. The CDR3, as DNA: TGTGCCTGGACGGAGGGCTTCGCTGAAGCTTTCTTT.

The CDR3 protein is CATSREVFSGNTIYF. For the CDR3, the DNA is TGTGCCACCTCGAGGGAGGTATTCTCTGGAAACACCATATATTTT. The chain links TRBV15 to TRBJ1-3; D gene unclear. The CDR3 has 15 residues. V lost 8 bases and J 0 bases, leaving 14 bases between the germline ends. CDR1 and CDR2 (germline): LNHNV, YYDKDF (reference sequence).

The V call is TRBV19, the J call TRBJ1-5; D perhaps matches TRBD1 (5 bases). The CDR3 runs to 17 residues. V was clipped by 5 bases and J by 2 bases, with 19 bases between them. Germline-derived CDR1 and CDR2 are LNHDA and SQIVND (reference sequence). CDR3 sequence (DNA): TGTGCCAGTAGTTCCCTCCCGGACACTCGTGGCAATCAGCCCCAGCATTTT. Its translation: CASSSLPDTRGNQPQHF. The variable domain in full, completed from reference TRBV19 and TRBJ1-5, reads DGGITQSPKYLFRKEGQNVTLSCEQNLNHDAMYWYRQDPGQGLRLIYYSQIVNDFQKGDIAEGYSVSREKKESFPLTVTSAQKNPTAFYLCASSSLPDTRGNQPQHFGDGTRLSIL.

CDR3 sequence reads: CASGLGPYTEAFF. CDR3 sequence (DNA): TGTGCTAGTGGTTTGGGTCCTTACACTGAAGCTTTCTTT. The chain combines TRBV12-5 with TRBJ1-1; D gene uncertain. This CDR3 spans 13 amino acids. V was cut by 1 base and J by 3 bases, with 6 bases left in between. The germline V gene encodes CDR1 LGHNT and CDR2 FRNRAP.

Note on this clone: Germline and junction disagree at one end, which may indicate a read error. The rearrangement links TRBV18 to TRBJ1-2; no clear D. The CDR3 length is 14 residues. CDR1 and CDR2 from the germline V gene are KGHSH and LQKENI. The CDR3 nucleotides are TGTGCCAGCTCACCAGGCTGGGCCAACGATGGCTGCACCTTC. Its protein is CASSPGWANDGCTF.

The chain employs TRBV18 and TRBJ2-4; weak D call: TRBD1 (6 bases). This CDR3 has 14 amino acids. CDR1 is KGHSH, CDR2 LQKENI, per germline. Trimming removed 3 bases from V and 6 bases from J, with 12 bases in between. CDR3 sequence reads: CASSPPGHLNIQYF. The CDR3 nucleotides are TGTGCCAGCTCACCCCCGGGACACTTAAACATTCAGTACTTC.

The chain uses TRBV3-1 (or the pseudogene TRBV3-2) and TRBJ1-6; TRBD1 agrees at 7 bases. V gave up 4 bases and J gave up 6 bases; unmatched junction bases: 0. The CDR3 is 13 amino acids. Germline assignment: CDR1 LGHDT and CDR2 YNNKEL (reference sequence). As DNA, the CDR3 is TGTGCCAGCAGCCGACAGGGTAATTCACCCCTCCACTTT. Translation: CASSRQGNSPLHF.

This clone was detected a few times. V gene TRBV7-2 combines with J gene TRBJ2-2, with 10 bases that match TRBD2. The CDR3 consists of 16 residues. Germline CDR1 and CDR2: SGHTA and FQGNSA. The V and J ends lost 5 bases and 2 bases, in that order; junction bases with no gene match: 5. As DNA, the CDR3 is TGTGCCAGCAGCATCACTAGCGGGGCTAACACCGGGGAGCTGTTTTTT. This codes for CASSITSGANTGELFF.

V and J are TRBV28 and TRBJ2-7; possibly TRBD2 for D (6 bases). Germline V CDR1 and CDR2: MDHEN, SYDVKM. The CDR3 has 12 amino acids. The V and J ends lost 2 bases and 7 bases respectively, with 9 bases between them. In DNA form, the CDR3 reads TGTGCCAGCAGTTTAAGGCGGGGAGAGCAGTACTTC. Protein: CASSLRRGEQYF.

This chain connects TRBV5-4 to TRBJ1-2, with 8 nucleotides matching TRBD1. Trimming at V came to 4 bases and at J to 6 bases, leaving 11 bases not matched to a gene. CDR3 length equals 15 residues. CDR1 SGHNT and CDR2 YYREEE come from the germline V gene (reference sequence). CDR3 DNA sequence: TGTGCCAGCAGCACCGCAGGGGGCGCTTTTAATGGCTACACCTTC. Its protein product is CASSTAGGAFNGYTF.

This chain joins TRBV5-1 and TRBJ1-2, with 8 bases that match TRBD1. CDR1 and CDR2 from the germline V gene are SGHRS and YFSETQ. The junction had 5 bases not matched to a gene; V was cut back by 0 bases and J by 7 bases. The CDR3 runs 14 residues. The CDR3 is CASSLGGQGGGYTF. CDR3 sequence (DNA): TGCGCCAGCAGCTTGGGCGGACAGGGTGGTGGCTACACCTTC.

The CDR3 reads CASSLGQAPYNEQFF. In DNA form, the CDR3 reads TGTGCCAGCTCCCTTGGACAGGCCCCCTACAATGAGCAGTTCTTC. V gene TRBV18 combines with J gene TRBJ2-1; 7 bases line up with TRBD1. The V gene end was trimmed by 6 bases and the J gene end by 2 bases; junction bases not matched to a gene: 7. The CDR3 contains 15 residues. Germline-derived CDR1 and CDR2 are KGHSH and LQKENI.

The rearrangement joins TRBV5-1 to TRBJ2-7; possible D gene TRBD2, 6 bases. CDR1 SGHRS and CDR2 YFSETQ come from the germline V gene. This CDR3 region has 16 residues. Trimming pared 3 bases from V and 4 bases from J, leaving 20 bases between. The DNA for the CDR3 is TGCGCCAGCAGCTACGGATTCCAGGGAGGAACGTACGAGCAGTACTTC. As protein: CASSYGFQGGTYEQYF.

The V call is TRBV5-1, the J call TRBJ2-3; D gene unclear. This CDR3 region has 15 residues. Germline V lookup: CDR1 SGHRS, CDR2 YFSETQ. V was cut by 4 bases and J by 0 bases, with 12 bases left in between. This CDR3 reads CASSLDRASTDTQYF. The CDR3 bases are TGCGCCAGCAGCCTGGACCGAGCTAGCACAGATACGCAGTATTTT.

The CDR3 DNA is TGTGCCAGCAGTAAGGACACGGGCAATCAGCCCCAGCATTTT. Its protein is CASSKDTGNQPQHF. The V gene is TRBV6-6, the J gene TRBJ1-5; possible D gene TRBD1, 5 bases. The V gene lost 5 bases and the J gene lost 2 bases, with 10 bases spanning the gap. Germline CDR1 is MNHNY and CDR2 is SVGAGI (reference sequence). The CDR3 sequence is 14 residues long.

This sequence joins TRBV28 and TRBJ2-1, with TRBD1 matching over 9 bases. Germline V gives CDR1 MDHEN, CDR2 SYDVKM. This CDR3 has 15 amino acids. V was pared by 8 bases and J by 10 bases, with 15 bases of the junction left unmatched. The CDR3 coding sequence is TGTGCCAGCCACGAGCCCCGGGACAGGGTAGGGGAGCAGTTCTTC. Translated, it gives CASHEPRDRVGEQFF.

This chain connects TRBV6-2 or TRBV6-3 to TRBJ2-2; possibly TRBD2 for D (5 bases). The V gene lost 3 bases and the J gene lost 3 bases, with 8 bases spanning the gap. Germline CDR1 reads MNHEY; CDR2 reads SVGEGT. This CDR3 region has 14 residues. The CDR3 loop is CASSYDGDTGELFF. In nucleotides, the CDR3 is TGTGCCAGCAGTTATGACGGGGACACCGGGGAGCTGTTTTTT.

The chain is built from TRBV5-1 and TRBJ2-7; 7 bases map to TRBD1. CDR1 and CDR2 from the germline V gene are SGHRS and YFSETQ. After removal of 5 bases from V and 0 bases from J, the junction contained 5 bases not matched to a gene. This CDR3 is 14 amino acids long. This CDR3 reads CASRGQADSYEQYF. CDR3 DNA: TGCGCCAGCAGAGGACAGGCCGACTCCTACGAGCAGTACTTC.

J is TRBJ1-4 and V is TRBV7-2; D ambiguous. The CDR3 consists of 18 residues. The ends were cut back, 1 base at V and 5 bases at J, with 20 bases in the middle. Germline V lookup: CDR1 SGHTA, CDR2 FQGNSA. The CDR3 DNA reads TGTGCCAGCAGCTTAGGGCGCGCGGGCCGATATCAAAATGAAAAACTGTTTTTT. As protein: CASSLGRAGRYQNEKLFF. The variable domain in full, with the rest retrieved from reference TRBV7-2 and TRBJ1-4, is GAGVSQSPSNKVTEKGKDVELRCDPISGHTALYWYRQSLGQGLEFLIYFQGNSAPDKSGLPSDRFSAERTGGSVSTLTIQRTQQEDSAVYLCASSLGRAGRYQNEKLFFGSGTQLSVL.

The chain is built from TRBV6-2 or TRBV6-3 and TRBJ2-4, with no clear D. Germline CDR1 MNHEY, CDR2 SVGEGT. CDR3 length: 15 residues. V lost 7 bases to trimming and J lost 0 bases, with 13 bases between them. The CDR3 region is CASTPHLLAKNIQYF. CDR3 DNA: TGTGCCAGCACCCCACACCTTTTAGCCAAAAACATTCAGTACTTC.

The chain links TRBV4-1 to TRBJ2-1; TRBD2 matches 8 bases. CDR1 and CDR2 (germline): MGHRA, YSYEKL. CDR3 size: 18 residues. V lost 4 bases to trimming and J lost 0 bases; unmatched junction nucleotides: 11. DNA for the CDR3: TGCGCCAGCAGCCCTCAGGGACGGGGGGGCTACTCCTACAATGAGCAGTTCTTC. Its protein is CASSPQGRGGYSYNEQFF.

This clone was counted a single time. V and J are TRBV3-1 (or the pseudogene TRBV3-2) and TRBJ2-4; 7 positions match TRBD1. CDR3 length: 15 residues. Germline trimming cut 1 base from V and 7 bases from J; bases unmatched to any gene: 7. The germline gives CDR1 LGHDT, CDR2 YNNKEL (reference sequence). The CDR3 DNA is TGTGCCAGCAGCCAAGGGCTCTCGACAGGGAACATTCAGTACTTC. Protein product: CASSQGLSTGNIQYF.

This clone came up a few times. The rearrangement joins TRBV9 to TRBJ2-1; 10 bases line up with TRBD2. This CDR3 spans 15 amino acids. J lost 7 bases, V lost 4 bases, and 8 bases had no gene match. CDR1 SGDLS and CDR2 YYNGEE come from the germline V gene. The CDR3 sequence is CASSTSGGANNEQFF. The CDR3 region has the DNA TGTGCCAGCAGCACCAGCGGGGGGGCTAATAATGAGCAGTTCTTC. The full variable domain, completed using reference TRBV9 and TRBJ2-1, is DSGVTQTPKHLITATGQRVTLRCSPRSGDLSVYWYQQSLDQGLQFLIQYYNGEERAKGNILERFSAQQFPDLHSELNLSSLELGDSALYFCASSTSGGANNEQFFGPGTRLTVL.

The V gene is TRBV5-1, the J gene TRBJ1-6; no clear D. The V end lost 0 bases, the J end lost 0 bases, and 7 bases lay between the germline ends. Germline V CDR1 and CDR2: SGHRS, YFSETQ. This CDR3 is built from 16 residues. The chain's CDR3 is CASSLELSSYNSPLHF. CDR3 nucleotide sequence: TGCGCCAGCAGCTTGGAGCTTAGCTCCTATAATTCACCCCTCCACTTT.

The rearrangement joins TRBV6-2 or TRBV6-3 to TRBJ2-7; 8 bases are shared with TRBD1. Germline V gives CDR1 MNHEY, CDR2 SVGEGT. The V segment lost 4 bases and the J segment 7 bases; nucleotides outside the gene matches: 21. CDR3 length: 18 amino acids. The CDR3 protein is CASSWDRKQLFSLREQYF. In DNA, the CDR3 is TGTGCCAGCAGTTGGGACAGGAAACAATTATTCTCTCTACGTGAGCAGTACTTC.

This chain links TRBV18 with TRBJ1-2; 10 positions agree with TRBD1. CDR3 length equals 14 residues. V was clipped by 8 bases and J by 8 bases; unmatched bases: 11. CDR1 is KGHSH and CDR2 is LQKENI in the germline V gene. The CDR3 loop is CASTEMTGGQGYTF. The CDR3 DNA sequence: TGTGCCAGCACCGAAATGACAGGGGGCCAGGGCTACACCTTC.